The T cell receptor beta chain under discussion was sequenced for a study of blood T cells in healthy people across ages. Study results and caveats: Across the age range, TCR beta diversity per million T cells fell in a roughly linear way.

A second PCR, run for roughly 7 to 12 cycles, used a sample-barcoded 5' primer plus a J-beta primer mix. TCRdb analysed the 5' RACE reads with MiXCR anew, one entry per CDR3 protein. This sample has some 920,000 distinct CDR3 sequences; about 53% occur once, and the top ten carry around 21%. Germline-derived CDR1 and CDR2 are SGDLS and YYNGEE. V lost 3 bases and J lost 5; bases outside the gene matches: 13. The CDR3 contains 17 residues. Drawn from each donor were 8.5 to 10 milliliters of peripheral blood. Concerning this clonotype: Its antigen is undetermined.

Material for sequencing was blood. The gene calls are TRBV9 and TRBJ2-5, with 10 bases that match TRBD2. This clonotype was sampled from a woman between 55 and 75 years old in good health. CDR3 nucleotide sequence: TGTGCCAGCAGCGCAGGCTATTCTAGCGGGAGAGGGGAGACCCAGTACTTC. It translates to CASSAGYSSGRGETQYF.